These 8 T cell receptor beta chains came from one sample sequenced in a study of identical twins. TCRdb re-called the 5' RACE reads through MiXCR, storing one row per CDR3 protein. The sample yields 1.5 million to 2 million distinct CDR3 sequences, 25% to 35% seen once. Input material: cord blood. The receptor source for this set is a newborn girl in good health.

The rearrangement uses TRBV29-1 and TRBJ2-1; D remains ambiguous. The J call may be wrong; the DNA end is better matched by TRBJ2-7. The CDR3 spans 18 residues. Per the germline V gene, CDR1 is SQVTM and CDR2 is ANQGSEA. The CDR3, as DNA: TGCAGCGTTGATAGACCGACTCGTCCCCTTGGCCCTTACAATGAGCAGTACTTC. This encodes CSVDRPTRPLGPYNEQYF.

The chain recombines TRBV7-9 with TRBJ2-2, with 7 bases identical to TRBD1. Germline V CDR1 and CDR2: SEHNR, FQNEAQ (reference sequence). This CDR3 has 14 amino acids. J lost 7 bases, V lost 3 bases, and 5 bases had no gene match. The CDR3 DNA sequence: TGTGCCAGCAGCTTGACAGGGAAGGACGGGGAGCTGTTTTTT. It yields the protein CASSLTGKDGELFF.

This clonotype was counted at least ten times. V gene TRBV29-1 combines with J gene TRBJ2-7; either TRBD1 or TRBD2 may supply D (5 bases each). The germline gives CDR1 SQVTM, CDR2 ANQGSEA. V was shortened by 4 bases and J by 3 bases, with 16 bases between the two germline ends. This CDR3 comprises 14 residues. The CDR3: CSVAPPGTYYEQYF. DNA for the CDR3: TGCAGCGTTGCTCCGCCCGGGACGTACTACGAGCAGTACTTC.

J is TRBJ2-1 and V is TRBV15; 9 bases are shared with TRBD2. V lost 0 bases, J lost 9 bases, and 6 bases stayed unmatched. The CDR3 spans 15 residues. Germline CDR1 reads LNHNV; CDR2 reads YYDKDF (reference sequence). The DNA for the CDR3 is TGTGCCACCAGCAGAGATCAGGGGACTAGCTCTGAGCAGTTCTTC. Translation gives CATSRDQGTSSEQFF. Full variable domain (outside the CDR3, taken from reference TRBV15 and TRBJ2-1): DAMVIQNPRYQVTQFGKPVTLSCSQTLNHNVMYWYQQKSSQAPKLLFHYYDKDFNNEADTPDNFQSRRPNTSFCFLDIRSPGLGDTAMYLCATSRDQGTSSEQFFGPGTRLTVL.

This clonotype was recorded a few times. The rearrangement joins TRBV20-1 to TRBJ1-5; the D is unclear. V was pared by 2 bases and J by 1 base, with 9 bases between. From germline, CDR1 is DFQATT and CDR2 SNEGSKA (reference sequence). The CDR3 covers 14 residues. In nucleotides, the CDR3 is TGCAGTGCTAGACCCGCGACGAGCAATCAGCCCCAGCATTTT. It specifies CSARPATSNQPQHF.

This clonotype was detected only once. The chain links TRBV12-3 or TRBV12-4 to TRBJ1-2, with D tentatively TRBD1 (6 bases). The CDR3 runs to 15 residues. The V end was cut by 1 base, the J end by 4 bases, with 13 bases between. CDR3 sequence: CASSLVLGGGYGYTF. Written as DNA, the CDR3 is TGTGCCAGCAGTTTAGTGCTGGGAGGGGGCTATGGCTACACCTTC.

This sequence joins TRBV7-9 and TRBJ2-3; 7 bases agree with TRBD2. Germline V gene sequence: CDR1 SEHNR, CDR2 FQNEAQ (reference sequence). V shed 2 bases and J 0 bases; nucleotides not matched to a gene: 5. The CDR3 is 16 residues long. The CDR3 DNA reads TGTGCCAGCAGCTTACTCAGCGGGGAAAGCACAGATACGCAGTATTTT. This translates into CASSLLSGESTDTQYF.

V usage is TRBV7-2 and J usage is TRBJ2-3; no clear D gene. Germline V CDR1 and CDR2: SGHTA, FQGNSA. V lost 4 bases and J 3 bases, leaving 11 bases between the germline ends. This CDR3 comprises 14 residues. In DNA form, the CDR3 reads TGTGCCAGCAGCTCGTCCTTCGTTACAGATACGCAGTATTTT. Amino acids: CASSSSFVTDTQYF.